Below are 13 T cell receptor beta chains sequenced from a single sample in a study of cytomegalovirus exposure and HLA in healthy donors. PCR amplification relied on 60 Vbeta primers (plus 13 Jbeta primers). Assay used: immunoSEQ multiplex PCR; TCRdb lists only in-frame clones, some missing. Among over 150,000 clones listed, about two thirds were seen once. Sequenced: PBMCs. The receptors come from a woman in her twenties or thirties in good health and CMV-seronegative.

The chain links TRBV5-1 to TRBJ1-5; 8 positions match TRBD1. Germline CDR1 and CDR2: SGHRS and YFSETQ. The CDR3 loop spans 14 amino acids. The trim removed 4 bases at V and 4 bases at J, leaving 4 bases unmatched. CDR3 bases: TGCGCCAGCAGCGCGGGGACAGGTAATCAGCCCCAGCATTTT. Translation: CASSAGTGNQPQHF.

This sequence joins TRBV27 and TRBJ1-1, with D perhaps TRBD1 (6 bases). CDR3 length: 15 amino acids. The germline CDR1 and CDR2 sequences are MNHEY and SMNVEV (reference sequence). V was shortened by 1 base and J by 4 bases, with 13 bases between the two germline ends. The CDR3 loop is CASSLYRVRSTEAFF. The CDR3 DNA is TGTGCCAGCAGTTTATACAGGGTAAGGAGCACTGAAGCTTTCTTT.

The chain uses TRBV13 and TRBJ2-3; 7 bases agree with TRBD2. Germline assignment: CDR1 PRHDT and CDR2 FYEKMQ (reference sequence). V lost 0 bases to trimming and J lost 2 bases; unmatched junction nucleotides: 5. The CDR3 covers 16 residues. CDR3 in DNA: TGTGCCAGCAGCTTAGGAGCGGGAATCTCCACAGATACGCAGTATTTT. This gives the protein CASSLGAGISTDTQYF.

V usage is TRBV7-3 and J usage is TRBJ2-2; 10 bases map to TRBD1. The CDR3 totals 18 residues. The germline CDR1 and CDR2 sequences are SGHTA and FQGTGA. V lost 4 bases and J lost 1; bases outside the gene matches: 9. The CDR3 sequence is CASSSTGGTGVNTGELFF. The CDR3, as DNA: TGTGCCAGCAGCTCAACGGGCGGGACAGGGGTGAACACCGGGGAGCTGTTTTTT.

The chain links TRBV28 to TRBJ1-2, with D perhaps TRBD1 (6 bases). With 3 bases removed from V and 6 bases from J, the gap between germline ends came to 8 bases. CDR1 is MDHEN and CDR2 is SYDVKM in the germline V gene. The CDR3 spans 12 residues. CDR3 loop: CASSLRQDGYTF. The CDR3 bases are TGTGCCAGCAGTTTGCGACAGGATGGCTACACCTTC.

This chain connects TRBV28 to TRBJ2-3; 10 nucleotides line up with TRBD1. The CDR3 loop spans 16 amino acids. Germline CDR1 is MDHEN and CDR2 is SYDVKM. The V segment lost 5 bases and the J segment 3 bases; nucleotides outside the gene matches: 8. The CDR3 DNA sequence: TGTGCCAGCAGTCTCCCTTGGGGACAGGGGACAGATACGCAGTATTTT. It yields the protein CASSLPWGQGTDTQYF.

This clone has only one observation. The chain uses TRBV6-1 and TRBJ2-1; maybe TRBD1 (5 bases). Germline V CDR1 and CDR2: MNHNS, SASEGT. CDR3 length: 17 residues. V dropped 1 base and J dropped 9 bases, with 22 bases sitting between them. CDR3 protein: CASSEVGNRWGSGEQFF. The CDR3 DNA is TGTGCCAGCAGTGAAGTGGGAAACAGGTGGGGCAGTGGTGAGCAGTTCTTC.

The V gene is TRBV6-1, the J gene TRBJ1-5; TRBD1 might be the D (6 bases). Germline lookup yields CDR1 MNHNS and CDR2 SASEGT. CDR3 length: 15 amino acids. V lost 7 bases to trimming and J lost 0 bases, with 13 bases between them. The CDR3 DNA follows: TGTGCCAGCAACTGGGACACCTATAGCAATCAGCCCCAGCATTTT. This codes for CASNWDTYSNQPQHF.

V and J are TRBV19 and TRBJ2-7, with D perhaps TRBD2 (5 bases). CDR3 length: 15 amino acids. The V end was cut by 4 bases, the J end by 3 bases, with 16 bases between. Germline V gives CDR1 LNHDA, CDR2 SQIVND (reference sequence). Here the CDR3 DNA reads TGTGCCAGTAGTAGTTCTCGCGGGCAATACTACGAGCAGTACTTC. As protein: CASSSSRGQYYEQYF.

The genes are TRBV15 and TRBJ2-7; 7 bases line up with TRBD2. V shed 0 bases and J 3 bases; nucleotides not matched to a gene: 5. CDR3 length: 15 residues. Germline CDR1 and CDR2: LNHNV and YYDKDF (reference sequence). The CDR3 DNA reads TGTGCCACCAGCAGAGAAAGTGCGGGGGACTACGAGCAGTACTTC. This codes for CATSRESAGDYEQYF.

The chain is built from TRBV5-1 and TRBJ2-3; TRBD1 matches at 10 bases. Trimming cost V 3 bases and J 1 base; bases outside gene matches: 5. Germline V CDR1 and CDR2: SGHRS, YFSETQ. The CDR3 totals 16 residues. CDR3 nucleotide sequence: TGCGCCAGCAGCTATAGCGGACAGGGGGGCACAGATACGCAGTATTTT. It yields the protein CASSYSGQGGTDTQYF.

The chain combines TRBV7-3 with TRBJ2-2; D is possibly TRBD1 (5 bases). This CDR3 is 12 amino acids long. V lost 5 bases to trimming and J lost 5 bases, with 6 bases between them. Germline V lookup: CDR1 SGHTA, CDR2 FQGTGA. The CDR3 here is CASSHRTGELFF. In nucleotides, the CDR3 is TGTGCCAGCAGCCACAGGACCGGGGAGCTGTTTTTT.

The gene calls are TRBV4-3 and TRBJ2-2; 11 positions match TRBD2. The V and J ends lost 0 bases and 4 bases, in that order; junction bases with no gene match: 10. The CDR3 has 19 amino acids. Germline V gene data show CDR1 as LGHNA and CDR2 as YSLEER. The CDR3 reads CASSQERPLAGGATGELFF. The CDR3 DNA reads as TGCGCCAGCAGCCAAGAGAGGCCCCTAGCGGGGGGAGCCACCGGGGAGCTGTTTTTT.